This T cell receptor beta chain comes out of a study of beta chain features in type 1 diabetes. Every bit of the isolated RNA underwent reverse transcription, so sequencing read expressed TCRB transcripts. Sequencing of naive, central memory and regulatory T cell samples gave an average of approximately 3.3 million reads. Profiling relied on immunoSEQ multiplex PCR, and the TCRdb table lists in-frame clones only, not all of them. This table has 970,000 or so clones, 15% to 20% appearing once. The V gene's germline CDR1 is ENHRY and CDR2 SYGVKD. The CDR3 is 15 amino acids. V was shortened by 8 bases and J by 0 bases, with 11 bases between the two germline ends. By way of CD45RO/CCR7/CD25/CD127/CD95/CD27, the CD4+ regulatory, stem cell-like memory, central memory and naive cells were sorted.

The chain joins TRBV10-3 to TRBJ2-6; maybe TRBD2 (7 bases). Source material: naive CD4+ T cells from blood. This TCR was recovered from a young woman in good health. The CDR3 protein is CAIGGGHSGANVLTF. The CDR3 nucleotides are TGTGCCATCGGGGGGGGCCACTCTGGGGCCAACGTCCTGACTTTC.